This T cell receptor beta chain comes out of a study of T-cell memory formation after mild COVID-19. The wider study: The two donors had largely donor-specific TCR clusters.

MiXCR, applied by TCRdb to the 5' RACE reads, yields one record per CDR3 protein. Of fewer than 200,000 distinct CDR3 sequences in the sample, 20% to 25% are singletons; the top ten hold about 21%. General study results and limits: Later expanders leaned CD4+, whereas day 15 to 85 contracting clones were balanced CD4/CD8. Some clones that responded turned up in pre-infection memory, which suggests that cross-reactive memory joined in.

This CDR3 contains 13 residues. J was trimmed by 11 bases and V by 4 bases; bases with no gene match: 9. Germline loops: CDR1 SGHDT, CDR2 YYEEEE. This clonotype was picked up a small number of times. Its target is not known. This TCR was recovered from an adult woman who had mild COVID-19 (a few samples of this study predate the infection). Cell type and time point are not known. The chain employs TRBV5-6 and TRBJ1-1; TRBD1 matches at 9 bases. The source material was PBMCs or a T cell subset sorted from them (not recorded which). The CDR3, as DNA: TGTGCCAGCAGCCTTTCAACAGGGGGCTGGGCTTTCTTT. Its protein is CASSLSTGGWAFF.